This TCR beta chain appears in the sequencing data of a study of neurological immune-mediated disorders. Stored at -80 C, 2 million PBMCs were the source of the unsorted libraries. Study-level points and caveats: Phylogenetic analysis grouped 18 of 34 multiple sclerosis patients' repertoires together, suggesting a possible repertoire signature. Whereas HTLV-1-associated myelopathy showed the most TCR clonal expansion, multiple sclerosis showed the least, with levels below those of healthy controls.

This clonotype was seen ten or more times. Its antigen is not known. In germline, CDR1 is KGHDR, CDR2 SFDVKD. The CDR3 consists of 13 residues. V dropped 4 bases and J dropped 4 bases, with 9 bases sitting between them. 5'RACE with 10-nucleotide random UMIs generated the cDNA. TCRdb used MiXCR to reprocess the 5' RACE reads, holding one entry per CDR3 protein. The sample consists of approximately 86,000 distinct CDR3 sequences, roughly 2.6% of them appearing once. The source is a woman in her twenties or thirties with multiple sclerosis. The genes are TRBV24-1 and TRBJ1-1; D not certain. The source material was PBMCs. The CDR3 coding sequence is TGTGCCACCAGTGACGCCCCTGGCACTGAAGCTTTCTTT. Its translation is CATSDAPGTEAFF.